The TCR beta chain described here comes from a study of radiation and T cells in renal cell carcinoma. Generated by immunoSEQ multiplex PCR, the TCRdb table keeps only in-frame clones and is missing some. The sample gives roughly 130,000 clones, more than 75% of which show up once; about 5.6% is in the top ten. The time point was: blood 2 weeks post-SBRT. Indicated treatment: 15 Gy SBRT to primary tumor, nephrectomy 4 weeks later. The germline CDR1 and CDR2 sequences are SGHDT and YYEEEE. Trimming shortened V by 4 bases and J by 4 bases, and 14 bases separated the two germline ends. The CDR3 has 14 amino acids.

This chain connects TRBV5-6 to TRBJ2-5; D not resolved. The sequencing used blood, collected from a patient whose treatment included radiotherapy and nephrectomy. This TCR was sampled from a woman in her sixties or seventies with renal cell carcinoma. The CDR3 DNA reads TGTGCCAGCAGCCCACTTGGGCCCGGAGAGACCCAGTACTTC. As protein: CASSPLGPGETQYF.